This passage covers 2 T cell receptor beta chains from one sample sequenced in a study of blood T cell repertoires in COVID-19. The repertoire was sequenced with immunoSEQ multiplex PCR; TCRdb's copy has only in-frame clones and lacks some. This table has under 250,000 clones, around 81% appearing once. Input material: peripheral blood. The receptors derive from a woman between 65 and 79 years old with acute or convalescent COVID-19.

The chain combines TRBV28 with TRBJ1-6, with D perhaps matching TRBD1 (5 bases). The CDR3 sequence is 15 residues long. The germline V gene has CDR1 MDHEN and CDR2 SYDVKM. With 3 bases removed from V and 4 bases from J, the gap between germline ends came to 10 bases. In nucleotides, the CDR3 is TGTGCCAGCAGTTTCCCCCAGGGTTATAATTCACCCCTCCACTTT. Translated, it gives CASSFPQGYNSPLHF.

This clone was seen more than once but under ten times. V and J are TRBV14 and TRBJ2-5; D perhaps matches TRBD1 (5 bases). The germline V and J ends were trimmed by 0 bases and 4 bases, with 12 bases remaining between them. Germline CDR1 and CDR2: SGHDN and FVKESK. The CDR3 spans 15 residues. DNA of the CDR3: TGTGCCAGCAGCCAAGATACGACAGTAAGAGAGACCCAGTACTTC. Translating gives CASSQDTTVRETQYF. Looking up the rest from reference TRBV14 and TRBJ2-5 gives the full variable domain: EAGVTQFPSHSVIEKGQTVTLRCDPISGHDNLYWYRRVMGKEIKFLLHFVKESKQDESGMPNNRFLAERTGGTYSTLKVQPAELEDSGVYFCASSQDTTVRETQYFGPGTRLLVL.